Below, 17 T cell receptor beta chains from the same sample are listed, as sequenced in a study of T cell responses to AZD1222 COVID-19 vaccine. This table comes from immunoSEQ multiplex PCR, and its TCRdb copy is limited to in-frame clones, with some not included. The profile shows around 130,000 clones, over 75% of them singletons. Sequencing used peripheral blood, obtained on day 0 of AZD1222 vaccination. The source is an adult in good health.

The rearrangement joins TRBV11-3 to TRBJ2-3, with no clear D. V was clipped by 1 base and J by 0 bases, with 5 bases between them. This CDR3 has 14 residues. Germline V CDR1 and CDR2: SGHNT, YENEEA. CDR3 amino acids: CASSLGGSTDTQYF. The CDR3 coding sequence is TGTGCCAGCAGCTTAGGAGGCAGCACAGATACGCAGTATTTT.

The chain is built from TRBV7-6 and TRBJ1-6, with 9 bases lining up with TRBD1. This CDR3 has 17 amino acids. Trimming took 0 bases from V and 9 from J; bases not matched to a gene: 9. Germline V gives CDR1 SGHVS, CDR2 FNYEAQ. CDR3 coding DNA: TGTGCCAGCAGCTTAGCGCCCCCGACAGGGGGGAGTTCACCCCTCCACTTT. Translating it yields CASSLAPPTGGSSPLHF.

The V gene is TRBV4-3, the J gene TRBJ2-3, with TRBD2 matching 11 bases. The CDR3 runs 17 residues. The germline V gene has CDR1 LGHNA and CDR2 YSLEER. J was trimmed by 11 bases and V by 3 bases; bases with no gene match: 16. This CDR3 is CASSQGLAGGHSQGQYF. CDR3 sequence (DNA): TGCGCCAGCAGCCAGGGCCTAGCGGGGGGCCACTCCCAGGGGCAGTATTTT.

The V call is TRBV7-2, the J call TRBJ2-7; TRBD1 matches at 9 bases. The CDR3 spans 19 residues. V lost 5 bases to trimming and J lost 5 bases; unmatched junction nucleotides: 22. Germline V CDR1 and CDR2: SGHTA, FQGNSA. In nucleotides, the CDR3 is TGTGCCAGCAGCCCAACAGGGGGCTATATGAGGCCCCCGGCCCACGAGCAGTACTTC. It is translated as CASSPTGGYMRPPAHEQYF. Combining the CDR3 with reference TRBV7-2 and TRBJ2-7 gives the whole variable domain GAGVSQSPSNKVTEKGKDVELRCDPISGHTALYWYRQSLGQGLEFLIYFQGNSAPDKSGLPSDRFSAERTGGSVSTLTIQRTQQEDSAVYLCASSPTGGYMRPPAHEQYFGPGTRLTVT.

The CDR3 DNA is TGTGCTAGTGGTCACCGACAGGGGGAGGACTACTATGGCTACACCTTC. This gives the protein CASGHRQGEDYYGYTF. The V call is TRBV12-5, the J call TRBJ1-2, with 9 bases lining up with TRBD1. The CDR3 is 16 residues long. The J segment lost 3 bases and the V segment lost 5 bases, leaving 10 bases of the junction unmatched. Germline values: CDR1 LGHNT, CDR2 FRNRAP.

This clone was observed a handful of times. The rearrangement uses TRBV7-6 and TRBJ2-2; D may be TRBD1 (6 bases). This CDR3 has 16 residues. Germline V gene lookup returns CDR1 SGHVS and CDR2 FNYEAQ. The V end was cut by 4 bases, the J end by 5 bases, with 17 bases between. CDR3 sequence (DNA): TGTGCCAGCAGCTCGCGTCCGGAGCAGGGGACCGGGGAGCTGTTTTTT. Translation: CASSSRPEQGTGELFF.

Here the CDR3 reads CASSLDLNTEAFF. The CDR3 region has the DNA TGTGCCAGCAGCTTAGACCTGAACACTGAAGCTTTCTTT. The rearrangement joins TRBV7-6 to TRBJ1-1, with unresolved D. CDR3 size: 13 residues. V lost 1 base and J lost 0, with 3 bases in between. Germline CDR1 and CDR2: SGHVS and FNYEAQ.

J is TRBJ1-2 and V is TRBV6-6, with 7 positions matching TRBD1. Trimming cost V 5 bases and J 4 bases; bases outside gene matches: 13. The length of the CDR3 is 16 residues. In germline, CDR1 is MNHNY, CDR2 SVGAGI (reference sequence). In DNA, the CDR3 is TGTGCCAGCAGTCGACCTACAGGGGCCGGGGGCTATGGCTACACCTTC. This codes for CASSRPTGAGGYGYTF.

For this clone: At one of its ends the junction is not consistent with the germline gene, which may arise from a read error. The chain recombines TRBV6-1 with TRBJ1-5; D is unclear. The germline V gene encodes CDR1 MNHNS and CDR2 SASEGT. The CDR3 consists of 14 residues. This CDR3 is CASSEGPDNQPQHF. The CDR3 coding sequence is TGTGCCAGCAGCGAAGGGCCAGACAATCAGCCCCAGCATTTT.

V usage is TRBV5-1 and J usage is TRBJ1-3; D not resolved. V shed 0 bases and J shed 0 bases, with 7 bases lying between them. Germline CDR1 SGHRS, CDR2 YFSETQ. CDR3 length: 15 residues. This CDR3 reads CASSLAANSGNTIYF. CDR3 nucleotides: TGCGCCAGCAGCTTGGCGGCAAACTCTGGAAACACCATATATTTT.

This sequence joins TRBV5-4 and TRBJ1-1, with 7 bases matching TRBD1. The germline V gene has CDR1 SGHNT and CDR2 YYREEE (reference sequence). CDR3 length: 16 residues. J lost 10 bases, V lost 0 bases, and 15 bases had no gene match. Written as DNA, the CDR3 is TGTGCCAGCAGCTTGGGCCGGCGGCAGGGGGTCCGGGGAGCTTTCTTT. This encodes CASSLGRRQGVRGAFF. The full variable domain, rest sourced from reference TRBV5-4 and TRBJ1-1, is ETGVTQSPTHLIKTRGQQVTLRCSSQSGHNTVSWYQQALGQGPQFIFQYYREEENGRGNFPPRFSGLQFPNYSSELNVNALELDDSALYLCASSLGRRQGVRGAFFGQGTRLTVV.

This chain connects TRBV28 to TRBJ1-6; perhaps TRBD1 as D (6 bases). The CDR3 runs 13 residues. V lost 5 bases and J 7 bases, leaving 9 bases between the germline ends. Germline lookup yields CDR1 MDHEN and CDR2 SYDVKM. CDR3 sequence (DNA): TGTGCCAGCAGTCCTGACAGGAATTCACCCCTCCACTTT. This codes for CASSPDRNSPLHF.

V usage is TRBV18 and J usage is TRBJ1-5; no clear D. The CDR3 sequence is 16 residues long. Germline CDR1 and CDR2: KGHSH and LQKENI. Deletions cut 3 bases from V and 3 bases from J, with 15 bases between. CDR3 bases: TGTGCCAGCTCACCGGCACAGACCCTTTACAATCAGCCCCAGCATTTT. This codes for CASSPAQTLYNQPQHF.

J is TRBJ1-1 and V is TRBV29-1; TRBD1 might be the D (5 bases). CDR3 length: 13 amino acids. Per germline, CDR1 SQVTM and CDR2 ANQGSEA. Trimming stripped 8 bases from V and 4 bases from J, with 17 bases between. The CDR3 reads CSSRGREVTEAFF. The CDR3 DNA follows: TGCAGCTCGCGGGGCAGGGAAGTCACTGAAGCTTTCTTT.

The chain uses TRBV7-2 and TRBJ2-3, with 13 bases lining up with TRBD2. The germline CDR1 and CDR2 sequences are SGHTA and FQGNSA. There are 16 residues in the CDR3. The V gene end was trimmed by 6 bases and the J gene end by 4 bases; junction bases not matched to a gene: 7. CDR3 bases: TGTGCCAGCAGATCGACACTAGCGGGGGGGCCAGATACGCAGTATTTT. Its protein product is CASRSTLAGGPDTQYF.

The chain employs TRBV9 and TRBJ1-2; 7 nucleotides match TRBD1. The CDR3 spans 17 residues. With 0 bases clipped from V and 5 bases from J, the junction kept 13 bases outside the gene matches. The germline V gene has CDR1 SGDLS and CDR2 YYNGEE. The CDR3: CASSVATGMGGVYGYTF. The CDR3 DNA is TGTGCCAGCAGCGTAGCGACAGGGATGGGGGGCGTATATGGCTACACCTTC.

The chain employs TRBV27 and TRBJ2-7, with 10 nucleotides matching TRBD2. Losses at the gene ends were 5 bases for V and 0 bases for J; bases not matched to a gene: 4. From germline, CDR1 is MNHEY and CDR2 SMNVEV (reference sequence). The CDR3 runs to 15 residues. CDR3 region: CASSHRLAGSYEQYF. CDR3 bases: TGTGCCAGCAGTCACCGACTAGCGGGCTCCTACGAGCAGTACTTC.